This record looks at one T cell receptor beta chain sequence and its context. Researchers prepared the TCRbeta library using unique molecular identifiers, the study reports. TCRdb recomputed calls from the PCR reads with MiXCR, one row per CDR3 protein. The sample holds approximately 420,000 distinct CDR3 sequences; roughly a tenth are singletons and the top ten take roughly 6%. This entry belongs to a study of T-cell reconstitution after alpha-beta-depleted transplantation in children. The starting material was PBMCs from the stem cell graft donor, obtained from the stem cell graft. The receptor was derived from a human donor who donated a stem cell graft to a child with acute myeloid leukemia.

The CDR3 bases are TGTGCCAGCAGTTTCAGAGAAACTAATGAAAAACTGTTTTTT. Translating it yields CASSFRETNEKLFF. The gene calls are TRBV12-3 or TRBV12-4 and TRBJ1-4, with unresolved D. The CDR3 length is 14 residues. The germline V and J ends were trimmed by 3 bases and 1 base, with 6 bases remaining between them.